This T cell receptor (beta chain) emerged from a study of CD8+CD57+ T cells in acquired aplastic anemia. General study points: Between patients and controls, 25 to 30 CD8+ CDR3 sequences were found in common.

Genomic DNA acted as the template from which TCR beta VDJ combination and CDR3 sequence profiling were carried out. TCRdb processed the reads anew with MiXCR; each CDR3 protein has one entry. The sample carries 300,000 or so distinct CDR3 sequences, roughly 61% recorded once. Worth noting for this clonotype: The antigen remains undetermined.

The CDR3 spans 13 residues. J was trimmed by 6 bases and V by 1 base; bases with no gene match: 0. CDR1 is LNHNV, CDR2 YYDKDF, per germline (reference sequence). The sequenced patients had an expansion of CD8+CD57+ cells seen by flow cytometry. The chain joins TRBV15 to TRBJ2-4; 7 bases fit TRBD2. The receptor's source is a human donor with aplastic anemia. The sequencing input was sorted CD4+, CD8+, or CD8+CD57+ T cells (not recorded which) from PBMCs. The CDR3 bases are TGTGCCACCAGCAGAGGGGGGGGAAACATTCAGTACTTC. It translates to CATSRGGGNIQYF.